A single sample gave rise to the 2 T cell receptor beta chains below, sequenced in a study of shared clonotypes between healthy human individuals. Profiling relied on immunoSEQ multiplex PCR, and the TCRdb table lists in-frame clones only, not all of them. The repertoire holds about 650,000 clones, about 95% seen once, with 0.11% in the top ten. The naive CD8 subset, CD45RO-negative cells positively selected for CCR7, excluded terminally differentiated effector memory CD45RA+ cells. The sequenced sample consisted of naive CD8+ T cells sorted from blood. These receptors originate from a woman aged 25 to 39 in good health.

This clone was picked up one time. The gene calls are TRBV5-1 and TRBJ1-1, with 10 positions matching TRBD1. The CDR3 has 13 amino acids. V trimming: 4 bases; J trimming: 5 bases; junction bases outside the gene matches: 2. Germline V lookup: CDR1 SGHRS, CDR2 YFSETQ. The DNA of the CDR3 is TGCGCCAGCAGCCCGGGACAGGGGACTGAAGCTTTCTTT. Translating it yields CASSPGQGTEAFF.

The V call is TRBV27, the J call TRBJ2-7; D is unclear. The CDR3 is made up of 13 amino acids. Trimming removed 3 bases at V and 4 bases at J, with 10 bases between. The germline V gene has CDR1 MNHEY and CDR2 SMNVEV (reference sequence). CDR3 sequence (DNA): TGTGCCAGCAGTTTCGCAGGATTATACGAGCAGTACTTC. The encoded protein is CASSFAGLYEQYF.